The 15 T cell receptor beta chains below all came from one sample that was sequenced in a study of OX40 agonist ivuxolimab in advanced cancers. Assay used: immunoSEQ multiplex PCR; TCRdb lists only in-frame clones, some missing. The sample yields some 80,000 clones, over 85% seen once. Sequenced material: CD4+ or CD8+ T cells sorted from blood, taken in a trial of the OX40 agonist ivuxolimab. The receptors shown here come from an adult with an advanced solid tumor such as melanoma, head and neck, liver or kidney cancer.

The chain links TRBV7-9 to TRBJ2-7, with D tentatively TRBD2 (5 bases). The CDR3 is 12 residues long. The germline gives CDR1 SEHNR, CDR2 FQNEAQ (reference sequence). Between the trimmed V and J ends, which lost 2 bases and 7 bases, there was a span of 9 bases. CDR3 residues: CASSLRGREQYF. Written as DNA, the CDR3 is TGTGCCAGCAGCTTACGGGGTAGGGAGCAGTACTTC.

Only one count was recorded for this clone. This chain's CDR3 is CASSFLVASWEGELFF. The CDR3 DNA sequence: TGTGCCAGCAGTTTTTTAGTGGCTAGCTGGGAGGGGGAGCTGTTTTTT. This chain joins TRBV28 and TRBJ2-2; possible D gene TRBD2, 5 bases. Trimming left V 3 bases short and J 8 bases short, with 19 bases between. Per germline, CDR1 MDHEN and CDR2 SYDVKM. The CDR3 is made up of 16 amino acids.

V gene TRBV27 combines with J gene TRBJ2-1; D is undetermined. Trimming left V 1 base short and J 6 bases short, with 13 bases between. Germline loops: CDR1 MNHEY, CDR2 SMNVEV (reference sequence). The CDR3 spans 15 residues. The CDR3 DNA reads TGTGCCAGCAGTTTATTCCCTGACTGGATCAATGAGCAGTTCTTC. Protein sequence: CASSLFPDWINEQFF.

The chain combines TRBV28 with TRBJ1-3; no reliable D call. The CDR3 loop spans 13 amino acids. Germline V CDR1 and CDR2: MDHEN, SYDVKM. V gave up 5 bases and J gave up 4 bases, with 9 bases separating them. CDR3 nucleotide sequence: TGTGCCAGCAGTGAATGGACGGGAAACACCATATATTTT. This gives the protein CASSEWTGNTIYF.

This clone was picked up a small number of times. V is TRBV7-9 and J is TRBJ1-1, with unresolved D. Trimming pared 2 bases from V and 10 bases from J, leaving 11 bases between. This CDR3 has 12 residues. The germline V gene has CDR1 SEHNR and CDR2 FQNEAQ (reference sequence). CDR3 sequence (DNA): TGTGCCAGCAGCTTATCCCCAGAGGGAGCTTTCTTT. This encodes CASSLSPEGAFF.

The chain recombines TRBV5-6 with TRBJ1-2; D gene uncertain. Trimming took off 5 bases at V and 3 bases at J, with 8 bases between the two ends. CDR1 is SGHDT, CDR2 YYEEEE, per germline. CDR3 size: 12 residues. In DNA form, the CDR3 reads TGTGCCAGCAGGGACTCATACTATGGCTACACCTTC. Its translation: CASRDSYYGYTF.

V and J are TRBV5-6 and TRBJ2-7, with 10 bases that match TRBD1. The CDR3 extends over 15 amino acids. CDR1 SGHDT and CDR2 YYEEEE come from the germline V gene. Trimming at V came to 2 bases and at J to 4 bases, leaving 6 bases not matched to a gene. The CDR3 DNA follows: TGTGCCAGCAGCTTACCCGGGACAGGGGAATACGAGCAGTACTTC. Its protein product is CASSLPGTGEYEQYF.

The rearrangement links TRBV4-3 to TRBJ2-1; 11 bases map to TRBD2. After removal of 4 bases from V and 5 bases from J, the junction contained 4 bases not matched to a gene. The germline CDR1 and CDR2 sequences are LGHNA and YSLEER. This CDR3 spans 15 amino acids. As DNA, the CDR3 is TGCGCCAGCAGCCCCGGGACTAGCGGCGACAATGAGCAGTTCTTC. This encodes CASSPGTSGDNEQFF.

The chain uses TRBV5-1 and TRBJ1-2; D unresolved. This CDR3 has 16 amino acids. Germline values: CDR1 SGHRS, CDR2 YFSETQ. With 4 bases removed from V and 5 bases from J, the gap between germline ends came to 21 bases. The CDR3 region is CASSPQDAPTTYGYTF. Written as DNA, the CDR3 is TGCGCCAGCAGCCCGCAAGACGCTCCCACTACTTATGGCTACACCTTC.

V and J are TRBV4-3 and TRBJ1-1; a weak D match, TRBD1 (5 bases). This CDR3 has 15 residues. Trimming shortened V by 0 bases and J by 8 bases, and 16 bases separated the two germline ends. Germline V gene data show CDR1 as LGHNA and CDR2 as YSLEER. This chain's CDR3 is CASSQESGGAGEAFF. In nucleotides, the CDR3 is TGCGCCAGCAGCCAAGAAAGTGGCGGGGCGGGGGAAGCTTTCTTT.

This chain links TRBV9 with TRBJ1-5; 7 bases line up with TRBD1. V shed 5 bases and J 2 bases; nucleotides not matched to a gene: 4. Germline V gives CDR1 SGDLS, CDR2 YYNGEE. The CDR3 covers 14 residues. In nucleotides, the CDR3 is TGTGCCAGCAGTACAGGGACAGGCAATCAGCCCCAGCATTTT. Its translation: CASSTGTGNQPQHF.

The chain recombines TRBV7-9 with TRBJ2-1; TRBD2 matches at 11 bases. The length of the CDR3 is 18 residues. V was clipped by 1 base and J by 6 bases; unmatched bases: 11. Germline V gives CDR1 SEHNR, CDR2 FQNEAQ (reference sequence). CDR3 coding DNA: TGTGCCAGCAGCTTAGTGAGGCTAGCGGGGGGTCCCAGCAATGAGCAGTTCTTC. Translation: CASSLVRLAGGPSNEQFF.

This chain joins TRBV4-1 and TRBJ2-6, with D hard to call. The V gene's germline CDR1 is MGHRA and CDR2 YSYEKL. This CDR3 has 15 amino acids. Trimming removed 1 base from V and 4 bases from J, with 8 bases in between. The CDR3 DNA reads as TGCGCCAGCAGCCAAGTGATACCCGGGGCCAACGTCCTGACTTTC. As protein: CASSQVIPGANVLTF.

This sequence joins TRBV19 and TRBJ1-1; D perhaps matches TRBD1 (6 bases). In germline, CDR1 is LNHDA, CDR2 SQIVND (reference sequence). V was cut by 5 bases and J by 0 bases, with 10 bases left in between. This CDR3 spans 14 amino acids. This chain's CDR3 is CASSLGGLNTEAFF. The CDR3 nucleotides are TGTGCCAGTAGTCTAGGGGGGTTGAACACTGAAGCTTTCTTT.

The V and J genes are TRBV10-3 and TRBJ1-5, with 10 bases aligning to TRBD1. Trimming at V came to 6 bases and at J to 5 bases, leaving 4 bases not matched to a gene. This CDR3 contains 14 residues. CDR1 and CDR2 from the germline V gene are ENHRY and SYGVKD. This chain's CDR3 is CAIRTGGPDQPQHF. The CDR3 coding sequence is TGTGCCATCAGGACAGGGGGCCCCGATCAGCCCCAGCATTTT.